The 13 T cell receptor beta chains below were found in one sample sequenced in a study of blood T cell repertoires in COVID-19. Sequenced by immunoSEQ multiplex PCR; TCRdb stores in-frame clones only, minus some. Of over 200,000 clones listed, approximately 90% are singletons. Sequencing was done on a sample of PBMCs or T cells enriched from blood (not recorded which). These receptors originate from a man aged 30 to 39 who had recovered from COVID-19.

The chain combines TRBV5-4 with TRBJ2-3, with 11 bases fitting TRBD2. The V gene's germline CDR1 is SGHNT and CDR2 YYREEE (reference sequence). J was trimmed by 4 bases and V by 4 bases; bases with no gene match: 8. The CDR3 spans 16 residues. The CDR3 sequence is CASSLRLAGGSDTQYF. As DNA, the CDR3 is TGTGCCAGCAGCCTCCGGCTAGCGGGGGGCTCAGATACGCAGTATTTT.

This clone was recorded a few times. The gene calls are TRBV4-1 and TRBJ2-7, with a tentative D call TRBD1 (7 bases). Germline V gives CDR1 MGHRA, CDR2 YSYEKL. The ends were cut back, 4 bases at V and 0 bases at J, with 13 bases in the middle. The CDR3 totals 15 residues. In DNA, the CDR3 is TGCGCCAGCAGCCCGCGGGACAGCCACTCCTACGAGCAGTACTTC. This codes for CASSPRDSHSYEQYF.

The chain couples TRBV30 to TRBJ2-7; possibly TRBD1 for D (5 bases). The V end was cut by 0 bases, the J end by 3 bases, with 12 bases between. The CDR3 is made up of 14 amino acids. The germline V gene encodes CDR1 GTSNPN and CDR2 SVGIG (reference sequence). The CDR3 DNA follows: TGTGCCTGGAGTGTAAGTCAGGGCCACTACGAGCAGTACTTC. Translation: CAWSVSQGHYEQYF.

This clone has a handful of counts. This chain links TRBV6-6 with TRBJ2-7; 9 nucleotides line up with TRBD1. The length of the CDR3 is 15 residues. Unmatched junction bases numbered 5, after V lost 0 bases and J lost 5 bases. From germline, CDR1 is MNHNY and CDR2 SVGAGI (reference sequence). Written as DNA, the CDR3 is TGTGCCAGCAGTTACTCGGGACAGGGAGCCAACGAGCAGTACTTC. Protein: CASSYSGQGANEQYF.

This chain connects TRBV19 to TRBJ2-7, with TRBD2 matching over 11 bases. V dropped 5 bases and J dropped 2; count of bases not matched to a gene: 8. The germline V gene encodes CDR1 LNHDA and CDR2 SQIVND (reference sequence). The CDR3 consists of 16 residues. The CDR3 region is CASSDPGTSGTYEQYF. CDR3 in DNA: TGTGCCAGTAGTGACCCCGGGACTAGCGGCACCTACGAGCAGTACTTC.

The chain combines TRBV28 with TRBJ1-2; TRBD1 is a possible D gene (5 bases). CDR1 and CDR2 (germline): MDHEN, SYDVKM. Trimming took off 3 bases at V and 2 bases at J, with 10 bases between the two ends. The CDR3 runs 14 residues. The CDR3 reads CASSLSAGNYGYTF. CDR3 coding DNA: TGTGCCAGCAGTTTGTCGGCAGGGAACTATGGCTACACCTTC.

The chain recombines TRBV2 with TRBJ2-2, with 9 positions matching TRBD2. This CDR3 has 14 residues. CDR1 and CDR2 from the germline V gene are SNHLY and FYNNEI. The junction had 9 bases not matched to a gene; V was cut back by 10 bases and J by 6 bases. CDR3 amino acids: CATSGLAGAGELFF. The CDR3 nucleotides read TGTGCCACGTCGGGACTAGCCGGGGCCGGGGAGCTGTTTTTT.

The CDR3 loop reads CATSRDLLGNTIYF. The DNA of the CDR3 is TGTGCCACCAGCAGAGACCTTTTGGGAAACACCATATATTTT. The chain uses TRBV15 and TRBJ1-3; no reliable D call. V was shortened by 0 bases and J by 4 bases, with 7 bases between the two germline ends. The CDR3 consists of 14 residues. Germline CDR1 LNHNV, CDR2 YYDKDF (reference sequence). The entire variable domain, with the rest obtained from reference TRBV15 and TRBJ1-3, is as follows: DAMVIQNPRYQVTQFGKPVTLSCSQTLNHNVMYWYQQKSSQAPKLLFHYYDKDFNNEADTPDNFQSRRPNTSFCFLDIRSPGLGDTAMYLCATSRDLLGNTIYFGEGSWLTVV.

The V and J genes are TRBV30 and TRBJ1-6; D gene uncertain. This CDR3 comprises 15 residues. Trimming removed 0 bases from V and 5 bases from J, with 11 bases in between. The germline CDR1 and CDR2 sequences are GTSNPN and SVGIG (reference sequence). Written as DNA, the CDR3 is TGTGCCTGGAGTGTTGCGAACAGAGATAATTCACCCCTCCACTTT. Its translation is CAWSVANRDNSPLHF. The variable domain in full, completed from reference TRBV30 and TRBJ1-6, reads SQTIHQWPATLVQPVGSPLSLECTVEGTSNPNLYWYRQAAGRGLQLLFYSVGIGQISSEVPQNLSASRPQDRQFILSSKKLLLSDSGFYLCAWSVANRDNSPLHFGNGTRLTVT.

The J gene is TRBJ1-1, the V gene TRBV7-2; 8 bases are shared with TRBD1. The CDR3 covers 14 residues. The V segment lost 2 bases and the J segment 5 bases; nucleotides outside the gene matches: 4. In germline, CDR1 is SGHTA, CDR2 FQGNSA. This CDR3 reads CASSLQDRVTEAFF. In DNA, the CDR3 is TGTGCCAGCAGCTTACAGGACAGGGTAACTGAAGCTTTCTTT.

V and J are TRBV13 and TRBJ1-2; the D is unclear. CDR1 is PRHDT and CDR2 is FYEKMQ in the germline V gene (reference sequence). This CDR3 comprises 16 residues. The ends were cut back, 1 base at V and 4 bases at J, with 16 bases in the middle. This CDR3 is CASSLARPPAGYGYTF. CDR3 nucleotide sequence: TGTGCCAGCAGCTTAGCGCGGCCACCGGCGGGCTATGGCTACACCTTC.

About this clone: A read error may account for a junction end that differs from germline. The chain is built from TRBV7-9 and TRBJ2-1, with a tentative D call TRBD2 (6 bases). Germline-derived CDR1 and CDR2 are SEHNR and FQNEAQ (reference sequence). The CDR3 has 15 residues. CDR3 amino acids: CASSAPGVSSNEQFF. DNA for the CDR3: TGTGCCAGCAGCGCTCCGGGAGTGTCCTCCAATGAGCAGTTCTTC.

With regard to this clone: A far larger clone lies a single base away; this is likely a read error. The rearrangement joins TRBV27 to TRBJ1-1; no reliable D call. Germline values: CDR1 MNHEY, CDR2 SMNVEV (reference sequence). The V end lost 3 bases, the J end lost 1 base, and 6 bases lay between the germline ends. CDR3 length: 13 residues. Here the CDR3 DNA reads TGTGCCAGCAGTTTTGCAGGGAACACTGAAGCTTTCTTT. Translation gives CASSFAGNTEAFF.